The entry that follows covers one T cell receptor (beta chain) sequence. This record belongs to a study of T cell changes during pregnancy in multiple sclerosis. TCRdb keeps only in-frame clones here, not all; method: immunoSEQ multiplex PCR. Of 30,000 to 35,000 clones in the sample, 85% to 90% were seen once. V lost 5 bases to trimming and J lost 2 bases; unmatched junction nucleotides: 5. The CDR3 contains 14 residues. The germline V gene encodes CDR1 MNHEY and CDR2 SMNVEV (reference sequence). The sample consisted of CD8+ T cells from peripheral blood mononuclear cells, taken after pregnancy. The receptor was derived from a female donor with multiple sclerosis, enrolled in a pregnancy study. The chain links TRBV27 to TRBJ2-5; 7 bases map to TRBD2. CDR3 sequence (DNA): TGTGCCAGCAGTACCATAGCGGGTCAAGAGACCCAGTACTTC. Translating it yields CASSTIAGQETQYF.